Presented here are 8 T cell receptor beta chains from one specimen sequenced in a study of cytomegalovirus exposure and HLA in healthy donors. 60 Vbeta and 13 Jbeta primers were used in PCR. Profiled with immunoSEQ multiplex PCR; TCRdb holds only in-frame clones, not every one. The listing contains more than 110,000 clones. The sequenced sample was PBMCs. These receptors all stem from a middle-aged man in good health and CMV-seronegative.

This chain links TRBV28 with TRBJ1-6; 8 nucleotides line up with TRBD1. After removal of 8 bases from V and 12 bases from J, the junction contained 15 bases not matched to a gene. The CDR3 sequence is 15 residues long. Germline assignment: CDR1 MDHEN and CDR2 SYDVKM. The CDR3 coding sequence is TGTGCCAGCGTTAACCAAAGACAGGGGAGACTACCCCTCCACTTT. Amino acid sequence: CASVNQRQGRLPLHF.

This sequence joins TRBV10-3 and TRBJ2-5; 7 nucleotides align to TRBD1. The tail of the sequence fits TRBJ2-7 better, so the J call may be wrong. The CDR3 is made up of 13 amino acids. Germline V gene lookup returns CDR1 ENHRY and CDR2 SYGVKD. The CDR3 sequence: CAIGDSETYEQYF. The DNA of the CDR3 is TGTGCCATCGGGGACAGCGAAACCTACGAGCAGTACTTC.

V and J are TRBV19 and TRBJ2-2; no reliable D call. The CDR3 is 12 amino acids. Trimming pared 7 bases from V and 6 bases from J, leaving 9 bases between. The V gene's germline CDR1 is LNHDA and CDR2 SQIVND (reference sequence). CDR3 region: CASTRFPGELFF. The CDR3 coding sequence is TGTGCCAGTACGAGGTTCCCCGGGGAGCTGTTTTTT.

The chain couples TRBV7-8 to TRBJ2-2; D possibly corresponds to TRBD2 (5 bases). This CDR3 has 15 residues. Germline values: CDR1 SGHVS, CDR2 FQNEAQ. The ends were cut back, 4 bases at V and 2 bases at J, with 11 bases in the middle. CDR3 nucleotides: TGTGCCAGCAGCTCCCCGACTATCAACACCGGGGAGCTGTTTTTT. Translated: CASSSPTINTGELFF.

V gene TRBV12-2 combines with J gene TRBJ2-2; TRBD1, the table's D call, lacks a check against the DNA. TRBV12-2 is listed as a pseudogene. This CDR3 is built from 18 residues. CDR3 in DNA: TGTGCAAGTCGCTTACCTTATTTAAACAGGGTAAACACCGGGGAGCTGTTTTTT. Its protein is CASRLPYLNRVNTGELFF.

V is TRBV11-2 and J is TRBJ2-7; no reliable D call. The CDR3 covers 16 residues. Trimming shortened V by 5 bases and J by 5 bases, and 22 bases separated the two germline ends. CDR1 is SGHAT and CDR2 is FQNNGV in the germline V gene. The CDR3 coding sequence is TGTGCCAGCAGCCCCCGGGTCTTCGACCGGGTCCACGAGCAGTACTTC. It is translated as CASSPRVFDRVHEQYF.

The chain links TRBV11-1 to TRBJ1-6; 7 bases line up with TRBD1. V was clipped by 1 base and J by 8 bases; unmatched bases: 2. The CDR3 is 14 amino acids. The germline CDR1 and CDR2 sequences are SGHAT and FQDESV (reference sequence). DNA for the CDR3: TGTGCCAGCAGCTTAGGGGACAGTTATTCACCCCTCCACTTT. Its protein is CASSLGDSYSPLHF.

The rearrangement links TRBV28 to TRBJ1-6; 7 bases agree with TRBD1. Germline CDR1 reads MDHEN; CDR2 reads SYDVKM. The junction had 14 bases not matched to a gene; V was cut back by 7 bases and J by 8 bases. The CDR3 is made up of 16 amino acids. The CDR3, as DNA: TGTGCCAGCATTGGACCAGGAGGGGGCCTTCATTCACCCCTCCACTTT. It specifies CASIGPGGGLHSPLHF.